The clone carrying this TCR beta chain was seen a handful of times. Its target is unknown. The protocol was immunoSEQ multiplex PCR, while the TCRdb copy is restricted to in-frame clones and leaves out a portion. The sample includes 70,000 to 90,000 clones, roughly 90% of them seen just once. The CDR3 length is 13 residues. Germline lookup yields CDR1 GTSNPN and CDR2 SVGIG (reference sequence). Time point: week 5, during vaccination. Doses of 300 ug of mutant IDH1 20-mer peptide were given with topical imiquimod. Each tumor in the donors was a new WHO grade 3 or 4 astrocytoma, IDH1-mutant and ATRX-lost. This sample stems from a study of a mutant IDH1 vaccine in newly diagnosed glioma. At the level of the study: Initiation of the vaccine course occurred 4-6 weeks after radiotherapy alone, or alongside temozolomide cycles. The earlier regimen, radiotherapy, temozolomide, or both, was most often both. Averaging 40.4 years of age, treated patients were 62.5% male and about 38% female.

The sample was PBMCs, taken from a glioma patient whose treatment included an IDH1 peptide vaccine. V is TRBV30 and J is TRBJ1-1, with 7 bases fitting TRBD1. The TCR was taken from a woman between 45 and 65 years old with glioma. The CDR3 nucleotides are TGTGCAACTACACAGGGGAGGGGCACTGAAGCTTTCTTT. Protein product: CATTQGRGTEAFF.